These 14 T cell receptor beta chains were all obtained from the same sample, sequenced in a study. MiXCR was run by TCRdb on the 5' RACE reads, yielding one entry per CDR3 protein. The sample records under 65,000 distinct CDR3 sequences, around 21% being singletons. Treg sorting used a CD4+CD25+CD127-/low gate. Sequenced material: tumor-infiltrating Tregs sorted from the breast tumor. These receptors came from a female donor with breast cancer.

This clonotype was found a few times. The CDR3 reads CASSLFGTASGYTF. The CDR3 DNA follows: TGTGCCAGCAGCCTCTTCGGGACAGCGAGTGGCTACACCTTC. The chain recombines TRBV6-5 with TRBJ1-2; 7 nucleotides align to TRBD1. Germline trimming cut 6 bases from V and 7 bases from J; bases unmatched to any gene: 11. The CDR3 loop spans 14 amino acids. Germline CDR1 and CDR2: MNHEY and SVGAGI.

This clonotype turned up a few times. The chain carries TRBV7-8 and TRBJ1-5; D unresolved. Per germline, CDR1 SGHVS and CDR2 FQNEAQ. This CDR3 comprises 12 residues. Trimming took off 10 bases at V and 4 bases at J, with 11 bases between the two ends. The CDR3 region has the DNA TGTGCCACCGGGAAGGGAAATCAGCCCCAGCATTTT. Translated: CATGKGNQPQHF.

This clonotype appeared a few times. The CDR3 reads CASSLSPTQQETQYF. CDR3 coding DNA: TGTGCCAGCAGCTTGTCCCCGACACAGCAAGAGACCCAGTACTTC. This sequence joins TRBV5-5 and TRBJ2-5; D is unclear. The ends were cut back, 1 base at V and 2 bases at J, with 12 bases in the middle. Per the germline V gene, CDR1 is SGHKS and CDR2 is YYEKEE (reference sequence). The CDR3 loop spans 15 amino acids.

This clonotype was detected ten times or more. V and J are TRBV20-1 and TRBJ1-2; D is ambiguous. V was pared by 3 bases and J by 5 bases, with 13 bases between. The germline CDR1 and CDR2 sequences are DFQATT and SNEGSKA (reference sequence). CDR3 length equals 13 residues. The CDR3 bases are TGCAGTGCTAGCCAGACCGATTCTTATGGCTACACCTTC. As protein: CSASQTDSYGYTF.

This clonotype was observed a handful of times. V usage is TRBV10-2 and J usage is TRBJ1-1, with TRBD1 identical over 8 bases. V was clipped by 6 bases and J by 5 bases; unmatched bases: 5. Germline loops: CDR1 WSHSY, CDR2 SAAADI. The CDR3 extends over 13 amino acids. The CDR3 DNA reads as TGCGCCAGCAGACCGGGACAGGTGACTGAAGCTTTCTTT. This encodes CASRPGQVTEAFF.

V usage is TRBV6-2 or TRBV6-3 and J usage is TRBJ1-6, with D maybe TRBD1 (5 bases). Trimming removed 6 bases from V and 9 bases from J, with 12 bases in between. The germline CDR1 and CDR2 sequences are MNHEY and SVGEGT. The CDR3 is made up of 13 amino acids. CDR3 region: CASSDSVSSPLHF. Written as DNA, the CDR3 is TGTGCCAGCAGCGACAGTGTCAGTTCACCCCTCCACTTT.

This clonotype was seen repeatedly, ten times or more. This chain connects TRBV4-1 to TRBJ2-1, with D tentatively TRBD2 (5 bases). The CDR3 totals 13 residues. Germline V CDR1 and CDR2: MGHRA, YSYEKL. V was trimmed by 0 bases and J by 8 bases, leaving 8 bases between them. The CDR3 is CASSQEGGYEQFF. The CDR3 DNA reads TGCGCCAGCAGCCAAGAAGGAGGCTATGAGCAGTTCTTC.

This clonotype has ten or more counts. In nucleotides, the CDR3 is TGCGCCAGCGGTGCGGTAGGGTCCGAGCAGTACTTC. Translating it yields CASGAVGSEQYF. This chain connects TRBV4-1 to TRBJ2-7, with D unresolved. The V gene's germline CDR1 is MGHRA and CDR2 YSYEKL. Trimming removed 8 bases from V and 6 bases from J, with 14 bases in between. The CDR3 is made up of 12 amino acids.

As for this clonotype: A much larger clone lies a single base off, so this may be a read error. Here the CDR3 omits its conserved ending phenylalanine or tryptophan, so a read error is the likely source. This sequence joins TRBV7-7 and TRBJ2-1; D is undetermined. This CDR3 comprises 15 residues. CDR1 is SSHAT and CDR2 is FNYEAQ in the germline V gene (reference sequence). CDR3 nucleotide sequence: TGTGCTAGCAGCACGGACCCGGTAGCCTACAATGAGCAGTTCTCC. Amino acid sequence: CASSTDPVAYNEQFS.

This clonotype was picked up a small number of times. The gene calls are TRBV9 and TRBJ2-1, with TRBD2 matching 10 bases. Looked up from germline, CDR1 is SGDLS and CDR2 is YYNGEE. The CDR3 has 17 amino acids. The V segment lost 4 bases and the J segment 0 bases; nucleotides outside the gene matches: 7. This CDR3 is CASSPRAGGGSYNEQFF. The CDR3 DNA is TGTGCCAGCAGCCCCCGAGCGGGAGGGGGCTCCTACAATGAGCAGTTCTTC.

This clonotype was recorded many times. This chain links TRBV20-1 with TRBJ2-3; D is ambiguous. The CDR3 is 16 amino acids. Trimming took off 1 base at V and 3 bases at J, with 17 bases between the two ends. The germline V gene encodes CDR1 DFQATT and CDR2 SNEGSKA (reference sequence). CDR3 in DNA: TGCAGTGCTAGAGCAATCTCGGGTTTAAGTACAGATACGCAGTATTTT. It codes for CSARAISGLSTDTQYF.

The chain is built from TRBV28 and TRBJ2-7; 10 nucleotides match TRBD2. Unmatched junction bases numbered 7, after V lost 6 bases and J lost 5 bases. Looked up from germline, CDR1 is MDHEN and CDR2 is SYDVKM. This CDR3 is 14 amino acids long. For the CDR3, the DNA is TGTGCCAGCAGATCTAGCGGGAGTCGGGACGAGCAGTACTTC. It specifies CASRSSGSRDEQYF. Looking up the rest from reference TRBV28 and TRBJ2-7 gives the full variable domain: DVKVTQSSRYLVKRTGEKVFLECVQDMDHENMFWYRQDPGLGLRLIYFSYDVKMKEKGDIPEGYSVSREKKERFSLILESASTNQTSMYLCASRSSGSRDEQYFGPGTRLTVT.

This chain joins TRBV6-7 and TRBJ2-3; D is undetermined. TRBV6-7 has ORF status, its function being uncertain. The CDR3 is 14 residues long. Trimming removed 7 bases at V and 1 base at J, with 12 bases between. The CDR3 sequence: CASTIGTRTDTQYF. The CDR3 bases are TGTGCCAGCACAATAGGCACTCGCACAGATACGCAGTATTTT.

This clonotype occurred a few times. The rearrangement links TRBV7-2 to TRBJ2-5; D unresolved. Germline V gives CDR1 SGHTA, CDR2 FQGNSA. Trimming shortened V by 5 bases and J by 2 bases, and 15 bases separated the two germline ends. The CDR3 sequence is 15 residues long. DNA of the CDR3: TGTGCCAGCAGCGTCCTGGGATTCACTCAAGAGACCCAGTACTTC. It yields the protein CASSVLGFTQETQYF.